A single sample is the source of the 9 T cell receptor beta chains below, sequenced in a study of blood T cell repertoires in COVID-19. Clones were sequenced by immunoSEQ multiplex PCR, and TCRdb holds only the in-frame ones, with some missing. The sample has approximately 82,000 clones; 82% are singletons. Sequencing was performed on peripheral blood. These receptors originate from an older woman with acute or convalescent COVID-19.

The chain couples TRBV6-5 to TRBJ1-1, with D possibly TRBD1 on 6 matching bases. V lost 2 bases and J lost 3, with 7 bases in between. From germline, CDR1 is MNHEY and CDR2 SVGAGI. This CDR3 has 13 amino acids. The CDR3 is CASSYNRDTEAFF. Written as DNA, the CDR3 is TGTGCCAGCAGTTACAACAGGGACACTGAAGCTTTCTTT.

The chain has TRBV5-6 and TRBJ1-4; TRBD1 might be the D (5 bases). The CDR3 spans 17 residues. Germline-derived CDR1 and CDR2 are SGHDT and YYEEEE. The V end lost 2 bases, the J end lost 4 bases, and 18 bases lay between the germline ends. The chain's CDR3 is CASSFLDVGDYNEKLFF. The DNA for the CDR3 is TGTGCCAGCAGCTTTCTTGATGTGGGGGACTATAATGAAAAACTGTTTTTT.

The gene calls are TRBV9 and TRBJ2-2; unclear D gene. The CDR3 spans 15 residues. V lost 4 bases, J lost 0 bases, and 10 bases lay in between. The germline V gene has CDR1 SGDLS and CDR2 YYNGEE. CDR3 sequence: CASSPGPANTGELFF. The CDR3 DNA reads as TGTGCCAGCAGCCCTGGGCCAGCGAACACCGGGGAGCTGTTTTTT. Full variable domain (rest looked up from reference TRBV9 and TRBJ2-2): DSGVTQTPKHLITATGQRVTLRCSPRSGDLSVYWYQQSLDQGLQFLIQYYNGEERAKGNILERFSAQQFPDLHSELNLSSLELGDSALYFCASSPGPANTGELFFGEGSRLTVL.

The rearrangement joins TRBV12-5 to TRBJ2-1; perhaps TRBD2 as D (5 bases). The CDR3 covers 14 residues. The V end was cut by 4 bases, the J end by 6 bases, with 13 bases between. Germline CDR1 LGHNT, CDR2 FRNRAP. CDR3 in amino acids: CASGWEPSANEQFF. The CDR3 region has the DNA TGTGCTAGTGGTTGGGAGCCCTCCGCCAATGAGCAGTTCTTC. Supplemented by reference TRBV12-5 and TRBJ2-1, the full variable domain reads DARVTQTPRHKVTEMGQEVTMRCQPILGHNTVFWYRQTMMQGLELLAYFRNRAPLDDSGMPKDRFSAEMPDATLATLKIQPSEPRDSAVYFCASGWEPSANEQFFGPGTRLTVL.

The rearrangement joins TRBV7-8 to TRBJ2-1, with 8 bases that match TRBD2. Per the germline V gene, CDR1 is SGHVS and CDR2 is FQNEAQ. The CDR3 totals 14 residues. With 6 bases clipped from V and 8 bases from J, the junction kept 9 bases outside the gene matches. The CDR3 coding sequence is TGTGCCAGCAGGCCAACCACAGCGGGAGATGAGCAGTTCTTC. Translating gives CASRPTTAGDEQFF. Full variable domain (remainder filled in from reference TRBV7-8 and TRBJ2-1): GAGVSQSPRYKVAKRGQDVALRCDPISGHVSLFWYQQALGQGPEFLTYFQNEAQLDKSGLPSDRFFAERPEGSVSTLKIQRTQQEDSAVYLCASRPTTAGDEQFFGPGTRLTVL.

A single count supports this clone. The chain links TRBV2 to TRBJ1-2, with 7 bases that match TRBD1. CDR1 is SNHLY and CDR2 is FYNNEI in the germline V gene. J gave up 5 bases and V 8 bases, and 8 bases lay outside the gene matches. CDR3 length equals 13 residues. DNA for the CDR3: TGTGCCAGCCGGTCGACAGGGTTATATGGCTACACCTTC. Protein product: CASRSTGLYGYTF.

The rearrangement joins TRBV10-1 to TRBJ1-1, with 8 bases matching TRBD1. The CDR3 totals 13 residues. Germline loops: CDR1 WNHNN, CDR2 SYGVQD (reference sequence). V was pared by 7 bases and J by 3 bases, with 4 bases of the junction left unmatched. The CDR3 region is CASKRGQDTEAFF. The CDR3 DNA reads TGCGCCAGCAAGAGGGGACAGGACACTGAAGCTTTCTTT.

This rearrangement joins TRBV19 to TRBJ2-1; possible D gene TRBD2, 5 bases. Germline V lookup: CDR1 LNHDA, CDR2 SQIVND (reference sequence). CDR3 length: 15 residues. V shed 3 bases and J shed 7 bases, with 16 bases lying between them. CDR3 bases: TGTGCCAGTAGTATTCCCGGGGATATCAGGAATGAGCAGTTCTTC. This translates into CASSIPGDIRNEQFF. Based on the CDR3 plus reference TRBV19 and TRBJ2-1, the full variable domain is DGGITQSPKYLFRKEGQNVTLSCEQNLNHDAMYWYRQDPGQGLRLIYYSQIVNDFQKGDIAEGYSVSREKKESFPLTVTSAQKNPTAFYLCASSIPGDIRNEQFFGPGTRLTVL.

J is TRBJ2-3 and V is TRBV11-2, with TRBD2 matching over 11 bases. The germline gives CDR1 SGHAT, CDR2 FQNNGV. The ends lost 5 bases at V and 4 bases at J; junction bases unmatched: 5. The CDR3 consists of 15 residues. The CDR3 bases are TGTGCCAGCAGCGTGACTAGCGGGACTTCAGATACGCAGTATTTT. It codes for CASSVTSGTSDTQYF.